The clone carrying this TCR beta chain turned up a few times. Its antigen is unknown. The data derive from a study of beta chain features in type 1 diabetes. Of the isolated RNA, all was reverse transcribed, and so the sequenced material was expressed TCRB transcripts. Assay used: immunoSEQ multiplex PCR; TCRdb lists only in-frame clones, some missing. The sample consists of about 160,000 clones, 6.5% to 9.5% of them appearing once. Whole-study findings and limits: All four CD4+ subsets from Type 1 diabetes patients carried moderately but significantly shorter TCRB CDR3s. It was among patients, rather than healthy donors, that naive, central memory and Treg TCRB repertoires appeared more similar.

The CDR3 runs 15 residues. Per germline, CDR1 SEHNR and CDR2 FQNEAQ (reference sequence). The V and J ends lost 1 base and 8 bases respectively, with 15 bases between them. This chain connects TRBV7-9 to TRBJ2-1, with D perhaps TRBD1 (5 bases). The material sequenced was central memory CD4+ T cells from blood. The sequence was collected from a woman in her forties with type 1 diabetes. CDR3 amino acids: CASSLGQGDWHEQFF. DNA of the CDR3: TGTGCCAGCAGCTTAGGGCAGGGCGACTGGCATGAGCAGTTCTTC.